Following are 16 T cell receptor beta chains from one sample sequenced in a study of radiation and T cells in renal cell carcinoma. Time point given: blood 4 weeks post-SBRT, at nephrectomy. Treatment denoted: 15 Gy SBRT to primary tumor, nephrectomy 4 weeks later. Data came from immunoSEQ multiplex PCR; TCRdb stores just in-frame clones and leaves some out. The table has around 140,000 clones, less than 90% seen once. Sequenced material: blood, taken from a patient whose treatment included radiotherapy and nephrectomy. These receptors all come from a woman in her fifties or sixties with renal cell carcinoma.

The V gene is TRBV9, the J gene TRBJ1-1; 8 positions agree with TRBD1. The CDR3 extends over 15 amino acids. J lost 4 bases, V lost 4 bases, and 9 bases had no gene match. Germline lookup yields CDR1 SGDLS and CDR2 YYNGEE. The CDR3 region is CASSPQATGGTEAFF. CDR3 DNA: TGTGCCAGCAGCCCCCAAGCAACAGGGGGCACTGAAGCTTTCTTT.

V is TRBV7-2 and J is TRBJ1-5, with 7 bases lining up with TRBD1. Trimming cost V 1 base and J 3 bases; bases outside gene matches: 3. CDR1 is SGHTA and CDR2 is FQGNSA in the germline V gene. The CDR3 is made up of 15 amino acids. CDR3 in DNA: TGTGCCAGCAGCTTAGGCAGGGGGAACAATCAGCCCCAGCATTTT. Protein: CASSLGRGNNQPQHF.

The rearrangement joins TRBV2 to TRBJ2-5; D assignment may be TRBD1 or TRBD2 (7 bases each). This CDR3 comprises 15 residues. Trimming pared 4 bases from V and 0 bases from J, leaving 12 bases between. The V gene's germline CDR1 is SNHLY and CDR2 FYNNEI. The CDR3 coding sequence is TGTGCCAGCAGTGCCCAGGGGGGGAACCAAGAGACCCAGTACTTC. It encodes CASSAQGGNQETQYF.

The chain combines TRBV15 with TRBJ1-4; perhaps TRBD1 as D (6 bases). The CDR3 runs to 13 residues. Looked up from germline, CDR1 is LNHNV and CDR2 is YYDKDF (reference sequence). Trimming removed 4 bases at V and 6 bases at J, with 9 bases between. CDR3 in amino acids: CATSTGEDEKLFF. The CDR3 DNA reads TGTGCCACCAGCACAGGGGAGGATGAAAAACTGTTTTTT.

The chain joins TRBV6-5 to TRBJ2-7; weak D call: TRBD1 (5 bases). CDR1 and CDR2 from the germline V gene are MNHEY and SVGAGI. The CDR3 length is 11 residues. The V gene lost 7 bases and the J gene lost 3 bases, with 7 bases spanning the gap. In DNA, the CDR3 is TGTGCCAGCACAGACAGCTACGAGCAGTACTTC. Translating it yields CASTDSYEQYF.

The gene calls are TRBV6-1 and TRBJ1-2; D is unclear. This CDR3 spans 13 amino acids. Trimming pared 6 bases from V and 0 bases from J, leaving 8 bases between. Germline-derived CDR1 and CDR2 are MNHNS and SASEGT. CDR3 residues: CASSESSNYGYTF. The CDR3 DNA is TGTGCCAGCAGCGAGAGCTCTAACTATGGCTACACCTTC.

The V and J genes are TRBV7-2 and TRBJ2-7; D might be TRBD1 (5 bases). Germline values: CDR1 SGHTA, CDR2 FQGNSA. V lost 0 bases, J lost 2 bases, and 11 bases lay in between. CDR3 length: 15 residues. CDR3 in amino acids: CASSLASQGTYEQYF. In DNA, the CDR3 is TGTGCCAGCAGCTTAGCGTCCCAGGGCACCTACGAGCAGTACTTC.

CDR3 sequence (DNA): TGTGCCAGCAGTGAACCTACCGTCGGAAATGAAAAACTGTTTTTT. This encodes CASSEPTVGNEKLFF. The rearrangement joins TRBV25-1 to TRBJ1-4, with no clear D. The CDR3 is 15 residues long. The V end was cut by 2 bases, the J end by 5 bases, with 12 bases between. Germline lookup yields CDR1 MGHDK and CDR2 SYGVNS.

The chain has TRBV6-1 and TRBJ2-7; TRBD1 is a possible D gene (5 bases). Germline V CDR1 and CDR2: MNHNS, SASEGT. V was pared by 6 bases and J by 2 bases, with 17 bases between. The CDR3 covers 15 residues. CDR3 in DNA: TGTGCCAGCAGCGAAATGACTGACAGACCCTACGAGCAGTACTTC. Encoded protein: CASSEMTDRPYEQYF.

V gene TRBV6-6 combines with J gene TRBJ1-1, with a tentative D call TRBD1 (5 bases). This CDR3 region has 15 residues. CDR1 MNHNY and CDR2 SVGAGI come from the germline V gene (reference sequence). V was clipped by 5 bases and J by 0 bases, with 13 bases between them. CDR3 DNA: TGTGCCAGCAGTCAACTCAGGGTGGTGAACACTGAAGCTTTCTTT. Translation gives CASSQLRVVNTEAFF.

The V gene is TRBV19, the J gene TRBJ1-2; no clear D. Germline V lookup: CDR1 LNHDA, CDR2 SQIVND (reference sequence). The CDR3 is 13 amino acids. Trimming took off 3 bases at V and 4 bases at J, with 9 bases between the two ends. CDR3 DNA: TGTGCCAGTAGTATTGCACCAGGCTATGGCTACACCTTC. Protein: CASSIAPGYGYTF.

This clone was seen once. This rearrangement joins TRBV7-2 to TRBJ2-7; D unclear. This CDR3 has 13 amino acids. Germline V gives CDR1 SGHTA, CDR2 FQGNSA. V was trimmed by 4 bases and J by 0 bases, leaving 7 bases between them. The chain's CDR3 is CASSSPSSYEQYF. The CDR3, as DNA: TGTGCCAGCAGCTCTCCGAGCTCCTACGAGCAGTACTTC.

CDR3 in amino acids: CASSVGVGGQETQYF. The CDR3 DNA sequence: TGTGCCAGCAGCGTAGGCGTGGGGGGCCAAGAGACCCAGTACTTC. The chain employs TRBV9 and TRBJ2-5; weak D call: TRBD2 (6 bases). With 0 bases removed from V and 1 base from J, the gap between germline ends came to 10 bases. The length of the CDR3 is 15 residues. CDR1 and CDR2 from the germline V gene are SGDLS and YYNGEE.

The V and J genes are TRBV19 and TRBJ2-3; TRBD2 matches at 8 bases. The CDR3 contains 14 residues. Germline trimming cut 10 bases from V and 2 bases from J; bases unmatched to any gene: 8. Germline V gene sequence: CDR1 LNHDA, CDR2 SQIVND (reference sequence). CDR3 nucleotides: TGTGCCACCCTTAGCGGGACGAACACAGATACGCAGTATTTT. It is translated as CATLSGTNTDTQYF. The full variable domain, its missing parts supplied by reference TRBV19 and TRBJ2-3, is DGGITQSPKYLFRKEGQNVTLSCEQNLNHDAMYWYRQDPGQGLRLIYYSQIVNDFQKGDIAEGYSVSREKKESFPLTVTSAQKNPTAFYLCATLSGTNTDTQYFGPGTRLTVL.

The genes are TRBV2 and TRBJ2-7, with 7 bases matching TRBD1. The CDR3 totals 14 residues. Germline V gives CDR1 SNHLY, CDR2 FYNNEI. The V segment lost 9 bases and the J segment 5 bases; nucleotides outside the gene matches: 13. The CDR3: CASNKQGIENEQYF. CDR3 nucleotide sequence: TGTGCCAGTAATAAACAGGGGATCGAGAACGAGCAGTACTTC. The full variable domain, completed using reference TRBV2 and TRBJ2-7, is EPEVTQTPSHQVTQMGQEVILRCVPISNHLYFYWYRQILGQKVEFLVSFYNNEISEKSEIFDDQFSVERPDGSNFTLKIRSTKLEDSAMYFCASNKQGIENEQYFGPGTRLTVT.

The chain couples TRBV19 to TRBJ2-2; D is perhaps TRBD2 (6 bases). Trimming removed 4 bases from V and 2 bases from J, with 11 bases in between. Germline values: CDR1 LNHDA, CDR2 SQIVND (reference sequence). This CDR3 is built from 15 residues. CDR3 DNA sequence: TGTGCCAGTAGTACGGAGGGTCGAAACACCGGGGAGCTGTTTTTT. Translating it yields CASSTEGRNTGELFF.